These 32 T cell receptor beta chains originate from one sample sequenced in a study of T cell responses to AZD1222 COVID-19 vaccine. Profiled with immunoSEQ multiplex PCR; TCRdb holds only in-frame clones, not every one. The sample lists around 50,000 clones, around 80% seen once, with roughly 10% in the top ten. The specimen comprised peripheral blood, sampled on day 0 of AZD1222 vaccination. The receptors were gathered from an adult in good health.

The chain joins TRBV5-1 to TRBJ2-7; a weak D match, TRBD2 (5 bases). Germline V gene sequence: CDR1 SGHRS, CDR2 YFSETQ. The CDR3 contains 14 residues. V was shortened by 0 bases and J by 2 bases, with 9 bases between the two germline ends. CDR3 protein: CASSLGGPPYEQYF. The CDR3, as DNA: TGCGCCAGCAGCTTGGGCGGGCCACCCTACGAGCAGTACTTC.

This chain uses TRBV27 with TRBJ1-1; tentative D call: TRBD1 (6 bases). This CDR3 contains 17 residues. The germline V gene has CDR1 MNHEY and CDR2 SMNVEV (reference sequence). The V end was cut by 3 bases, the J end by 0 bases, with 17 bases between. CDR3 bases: TGTGCCAGCAGTTTTTACAGGGCCCCTATCTTGAACACTGAAGCTTTCTTT. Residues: CASSFYRAPILNTEAFF.

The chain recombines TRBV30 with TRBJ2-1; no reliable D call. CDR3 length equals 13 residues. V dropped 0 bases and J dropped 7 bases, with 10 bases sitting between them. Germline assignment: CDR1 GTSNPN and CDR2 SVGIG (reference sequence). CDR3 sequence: CAWSVQSANEQFF. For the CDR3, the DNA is TGTGCCTGGAGTGTACAATCGGCAAATGAGCAGTTCTTC.

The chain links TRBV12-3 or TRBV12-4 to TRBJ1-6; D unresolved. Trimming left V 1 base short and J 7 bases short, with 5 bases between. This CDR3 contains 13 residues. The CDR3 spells CASSLGVNSPLHF. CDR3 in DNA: TGTGCCAGCAGTTTAGGGGTGAATTCACCCCTCCACTTT.

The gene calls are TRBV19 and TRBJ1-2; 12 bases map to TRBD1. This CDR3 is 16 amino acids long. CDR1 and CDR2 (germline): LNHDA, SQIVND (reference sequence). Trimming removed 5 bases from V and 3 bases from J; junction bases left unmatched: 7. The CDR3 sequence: CASSPTGTGGDYGYTF. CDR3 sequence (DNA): TGTGCCAGTAGTCCTACCGGGACAGGGGGCGACTATGGCTACACCTTC. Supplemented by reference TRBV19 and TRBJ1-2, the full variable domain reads DGGITQSPKYLFRKEGQNVTLSCEQNLNHDAMYWYRQDPGQGLRLIYYSQIVNDFQKGDIAEGYSVSREKKESFPLTVTSAQKNPTAFYLCASSPTGTGGDYGYTFGSGTRLTVV.

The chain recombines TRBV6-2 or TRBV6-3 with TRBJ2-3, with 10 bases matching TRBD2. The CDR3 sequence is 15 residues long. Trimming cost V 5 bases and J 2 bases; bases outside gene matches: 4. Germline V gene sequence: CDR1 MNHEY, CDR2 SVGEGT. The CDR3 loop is CASSKLAGLTDTQYF. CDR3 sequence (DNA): TGTGCCAGCAGTAAACTAGCGGGACTCACAGATACGCAGTATTTT.

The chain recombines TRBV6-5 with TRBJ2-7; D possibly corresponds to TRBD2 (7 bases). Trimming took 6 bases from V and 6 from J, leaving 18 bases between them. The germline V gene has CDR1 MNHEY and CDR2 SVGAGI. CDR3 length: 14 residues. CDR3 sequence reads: CASSRGAKGLEQYF. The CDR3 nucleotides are TGTGCCAGCAGCCGGGGGGCGAAAGGGCTCGAGCAGTACTTC.

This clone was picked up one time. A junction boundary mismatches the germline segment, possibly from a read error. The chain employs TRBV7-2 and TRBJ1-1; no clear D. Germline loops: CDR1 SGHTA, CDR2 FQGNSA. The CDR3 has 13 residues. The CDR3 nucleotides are TGTGCCAGCAGCGTTGAGCGCATTTCAGAGAGAGACTTT. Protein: CASSVERISERDF.

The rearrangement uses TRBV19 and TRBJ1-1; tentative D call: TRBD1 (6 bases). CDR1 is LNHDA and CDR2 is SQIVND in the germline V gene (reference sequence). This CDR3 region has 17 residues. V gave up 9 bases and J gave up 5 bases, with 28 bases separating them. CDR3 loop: CASTVGRGGGRGTEAFF. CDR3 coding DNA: TGTGCCAGCACCGTCGGCCGGGGAGGGGGACGGGGGACTGAAGCTTTCTTT.

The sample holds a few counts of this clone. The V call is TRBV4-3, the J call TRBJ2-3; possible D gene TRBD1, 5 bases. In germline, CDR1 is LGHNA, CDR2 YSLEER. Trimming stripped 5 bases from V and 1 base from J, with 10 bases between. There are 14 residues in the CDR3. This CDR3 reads CASSAGAGTDTQYF. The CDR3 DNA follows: TGCGCCAGCAGCGCTGGGGCTGGCACAGATACGCAGTATTTT.

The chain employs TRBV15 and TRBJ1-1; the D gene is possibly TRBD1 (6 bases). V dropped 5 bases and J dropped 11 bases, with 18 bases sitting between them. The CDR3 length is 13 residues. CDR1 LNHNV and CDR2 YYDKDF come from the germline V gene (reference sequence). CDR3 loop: CATSEGGRDVAFF. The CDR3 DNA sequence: TGTGCCACCAGCGAAGGGGGAAGGGATGTTGCTTTCTTT.

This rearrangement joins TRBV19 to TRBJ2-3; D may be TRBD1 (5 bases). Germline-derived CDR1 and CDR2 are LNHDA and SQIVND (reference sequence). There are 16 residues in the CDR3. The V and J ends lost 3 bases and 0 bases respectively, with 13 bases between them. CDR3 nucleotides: TGTGCCAGTAGTATCACAGGATCTTTTAGCACAGATACGCAGTATTTT. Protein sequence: CASSITGSFSTDTQYF. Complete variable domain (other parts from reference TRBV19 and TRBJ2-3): DGGITQSPKYLFRKEGQNVTLSCEQNLNHDAMYWYRQDPGQGLRLIYYSQIVNDFQKGDIAEGYSVSREKKESFPLTVTSAQKNPTAFYLCASSITGSFSTDTQYFGPGTRLTVL.

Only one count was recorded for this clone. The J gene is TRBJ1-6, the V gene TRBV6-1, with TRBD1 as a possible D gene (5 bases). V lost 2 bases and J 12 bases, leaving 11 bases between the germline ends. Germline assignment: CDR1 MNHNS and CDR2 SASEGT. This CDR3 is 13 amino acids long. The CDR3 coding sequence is TGTGCCAGCAGTGAACTGGGGGAGGAACCCCTCCACTTT. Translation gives CASSELGEEPLHF.

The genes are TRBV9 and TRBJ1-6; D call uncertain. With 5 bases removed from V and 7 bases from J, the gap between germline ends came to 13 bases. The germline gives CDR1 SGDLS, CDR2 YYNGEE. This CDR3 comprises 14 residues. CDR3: CASSSERPNSPLHF. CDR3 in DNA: TGTGCCAGCAGTAGCGAGAGGCCCAATTCACCCCTCCACTTT.

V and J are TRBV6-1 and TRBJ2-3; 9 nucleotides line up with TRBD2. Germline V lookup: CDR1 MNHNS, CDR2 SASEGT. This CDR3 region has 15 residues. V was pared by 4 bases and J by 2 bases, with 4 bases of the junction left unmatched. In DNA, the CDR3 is TGTGCCAGCAGTGGAGCGGGGGGCACCACAGATACGCAGTATTTT. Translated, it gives CASSGAGGTTDTQYF.

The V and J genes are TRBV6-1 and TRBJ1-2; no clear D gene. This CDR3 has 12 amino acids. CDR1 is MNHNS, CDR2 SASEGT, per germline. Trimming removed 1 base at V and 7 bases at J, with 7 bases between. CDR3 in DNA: TGTGCCAGCAGTGAAGTAGCTGGTGGCTACACCTTC. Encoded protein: CASSEVAGGYTF.

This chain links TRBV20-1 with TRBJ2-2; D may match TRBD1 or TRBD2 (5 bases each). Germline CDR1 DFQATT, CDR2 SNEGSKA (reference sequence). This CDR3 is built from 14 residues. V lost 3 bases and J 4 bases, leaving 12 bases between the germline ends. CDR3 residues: CSASGGTPTGELFF. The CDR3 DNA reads TGCAGTGCTAGTGGGGGAACTCCCACCGGGGAGCTGTTTTTT.

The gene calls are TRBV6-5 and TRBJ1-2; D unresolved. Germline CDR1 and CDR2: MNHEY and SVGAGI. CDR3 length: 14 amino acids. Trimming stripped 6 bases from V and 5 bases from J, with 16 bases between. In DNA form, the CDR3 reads TGTGCCAGCAGACCCGGAAGAGCGGGTTATGGCTACACCTTC. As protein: CASRPGRAGYGYTF.

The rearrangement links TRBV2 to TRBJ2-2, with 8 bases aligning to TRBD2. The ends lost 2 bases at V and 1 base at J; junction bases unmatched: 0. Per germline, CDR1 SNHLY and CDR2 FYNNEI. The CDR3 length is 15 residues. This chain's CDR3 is CASSETSGNTGELFF. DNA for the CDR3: TGTGCCAGCAGTGAAACTAGCGGGAACACCGGGGAGCTGTTTTTT. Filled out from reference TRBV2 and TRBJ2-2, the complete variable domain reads EPEVTQTPSHQVTQMGQEVILRCVPISNHLYFYWYRQILGQKVEFLVSFYNNEISEKSEIFDDQFSVERPDGSNFTLKIRSTKLEDSAMYFCASSETSGNTGELFFGEGSRLTVL.

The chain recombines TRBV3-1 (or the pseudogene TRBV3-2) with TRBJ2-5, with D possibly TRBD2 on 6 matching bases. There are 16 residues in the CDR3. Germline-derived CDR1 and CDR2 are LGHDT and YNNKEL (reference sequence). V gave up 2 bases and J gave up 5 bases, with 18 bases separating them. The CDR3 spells CASSQPSGGFRETQYF. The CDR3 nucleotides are TGTGCCAGCAGCCAACCCTCCGGGGGATTCAGGGAGACCCAGTACTTC.

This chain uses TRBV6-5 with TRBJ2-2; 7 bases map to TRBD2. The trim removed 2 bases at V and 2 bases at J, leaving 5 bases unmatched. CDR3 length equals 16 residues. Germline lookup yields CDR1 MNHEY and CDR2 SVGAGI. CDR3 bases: TGTGCCAGCAGTTACGTGGCGGGAGTTAACACCGGGGAGCTGTTTTTT. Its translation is CASSYVAGVNTGELFF.

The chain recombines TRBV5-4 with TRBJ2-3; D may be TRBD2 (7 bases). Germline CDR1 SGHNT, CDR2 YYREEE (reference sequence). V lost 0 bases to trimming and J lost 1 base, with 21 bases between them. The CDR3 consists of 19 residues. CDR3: CASSLGDWFGGPRTDTQYF. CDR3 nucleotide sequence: TGTGCCAGCAGCTTGGGAGATTGGTTCGGGGGGCCTCGCACAGATACGCAGTATTTT.

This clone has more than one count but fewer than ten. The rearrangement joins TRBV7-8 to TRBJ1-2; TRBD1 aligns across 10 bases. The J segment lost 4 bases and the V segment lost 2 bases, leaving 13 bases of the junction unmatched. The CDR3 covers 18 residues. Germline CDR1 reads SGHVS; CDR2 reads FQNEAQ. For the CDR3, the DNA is TGTGCCAGCAGCTTACGGGGGACTGGACAGGGGGTAGTCTATGGCTACACCTTC. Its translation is CASSLRGTGQGVVYGYTF. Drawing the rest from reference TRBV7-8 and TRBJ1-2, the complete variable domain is GAGVSQSPRYKVAKRGQDVALRCDPISGHVSLFWYQQALGQGPEFLTYFQNEAQLDKSGLPSDRFFAERPEGSVSTLKIQRTQQEDSAVYLCASSLRGTGQGVVYGYTFGSGTRLTVV.

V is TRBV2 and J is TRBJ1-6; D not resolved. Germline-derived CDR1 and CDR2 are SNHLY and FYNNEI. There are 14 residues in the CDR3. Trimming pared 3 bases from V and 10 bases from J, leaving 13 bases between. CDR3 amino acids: CASSEGVGPSPLHF. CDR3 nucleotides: TGTGCCAGCAGTGAGGGCGTTGGCCCGTCACCCCTCCACTTT.

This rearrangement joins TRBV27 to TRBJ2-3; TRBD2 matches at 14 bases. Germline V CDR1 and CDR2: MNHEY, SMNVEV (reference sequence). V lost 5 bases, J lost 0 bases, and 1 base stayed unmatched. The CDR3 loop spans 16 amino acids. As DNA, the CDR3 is TGTGCCAGCAGTGGACTAGCGGGGGGTAGCACAGATACGCAGTATTTT. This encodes CASSGLAGGSTDTQYF.

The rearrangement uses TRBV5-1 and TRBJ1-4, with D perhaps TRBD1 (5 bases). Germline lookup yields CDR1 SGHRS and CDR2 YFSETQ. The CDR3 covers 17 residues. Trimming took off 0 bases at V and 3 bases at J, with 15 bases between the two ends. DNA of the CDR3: TGCGCCAGCAGCTTGGGGTCAGGGTTTTCTGCTAATGAAAAACTGTTTTTT. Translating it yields CASSLGSGFSANEKLFF.

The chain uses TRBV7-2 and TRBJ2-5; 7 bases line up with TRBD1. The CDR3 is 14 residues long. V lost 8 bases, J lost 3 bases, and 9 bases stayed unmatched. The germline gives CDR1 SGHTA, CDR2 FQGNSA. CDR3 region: CASGSPGQKETQYF. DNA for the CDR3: TGTGCCAGCGGGTCACCGGGACAGAAAGAGACCCAGTACTTC.

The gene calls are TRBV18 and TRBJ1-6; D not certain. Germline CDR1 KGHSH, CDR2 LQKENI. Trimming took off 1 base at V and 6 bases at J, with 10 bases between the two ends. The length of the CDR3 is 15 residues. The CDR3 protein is CASSPQNGRNSPLHF. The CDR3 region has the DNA TGTGCCAGCTCACCACAAAACGGGCGTAATTCACCCCTCCACTTT.

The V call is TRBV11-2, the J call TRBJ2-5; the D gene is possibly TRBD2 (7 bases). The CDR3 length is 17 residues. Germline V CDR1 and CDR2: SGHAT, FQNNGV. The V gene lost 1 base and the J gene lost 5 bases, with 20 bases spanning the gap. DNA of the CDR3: TGTGCCAGCAGCTTAGGTCACAGGGACTACGGGCGGGAGACCCAGTACTTC. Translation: CASSLGHRDYGRETQYF.

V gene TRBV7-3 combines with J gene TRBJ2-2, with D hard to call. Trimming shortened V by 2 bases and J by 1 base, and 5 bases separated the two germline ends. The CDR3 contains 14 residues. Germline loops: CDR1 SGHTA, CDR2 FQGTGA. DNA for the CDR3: TGTGCCAGCAGCTTAGTCGGGAACACCGGGGAGCTGTTTTTT. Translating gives CASSLVGNTGELFF.

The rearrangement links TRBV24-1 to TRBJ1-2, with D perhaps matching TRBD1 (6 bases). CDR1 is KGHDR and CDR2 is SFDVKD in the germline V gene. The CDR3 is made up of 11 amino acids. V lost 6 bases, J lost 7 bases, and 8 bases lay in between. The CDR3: CATSKGVGYTF. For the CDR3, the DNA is TGTGCCACCAGTAAGGGGGTTGGCTACACCTTC.

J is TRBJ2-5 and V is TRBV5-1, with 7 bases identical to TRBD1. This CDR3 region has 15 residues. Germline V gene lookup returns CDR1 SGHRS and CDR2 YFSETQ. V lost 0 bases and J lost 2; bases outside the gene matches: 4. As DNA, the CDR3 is TGCGCCAGCAGCTTGGCGGCAGGGGGACAAGAGACCCAGTACTTC. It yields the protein CASSLAAGGQETQYF.